This T cell receptor beta chain was documented in a study of T cell responses to AZD1222 COVID-19 vaccine. This clone was observed a single time. Its specificity is unknown. Germline assignment: CDR1 SGDLS and CDR2 YYNGEE. The CDR3 totals 18 residues. With 4 bases clipped from V and 0 bases from J, the junction kept 9 bases outside the gene matches. Study-wide points: Nearly half of spike-specific TCRs reportedly target unmutated variant regions.

Sequencing used immunoSEQ multiplex PCR; TCRdb keeps in-frame clones, though not all of them. The sample includes about 150,000 clones, less than 95% seen only once; the top ten take roughly 1.3%. This rearrangement joins TRBV9 to TRBJ2-3, with 12 nucleotides matching TRBD2. The sequence came from an adult in good health. Sequenced here: peripheral blood, sampled on day 0 of AZD1222 vaccination. CDR3 sequence reads: CASSPLAGGPSSTDTQYF. DNA for the CDR3: TGTGCCAGCAGCCCCCTAGCGGGAGGGCCTTCTAGCACAGATACGCAGTATTTT.